The 3 T cell receptor beta chains below come from one sample, sequenced in a study of blood T cell repertoires in COVID-19. TCRdb keeps only in-frame clones here, not all; method: immunoSEQ multiplex PCR. In the table there are hundreds of thousands of clones, roughly nine tenths of which are singletons. Source material: PBMCs or T cells enriched from blood (not recorded which). The receptors derive from a woman aged 40 to 50 who had recovered from COVID-19.

In its sample, this clone was seen a few times. The V gene is TRBV11-1, the J gene TRBJ2-5, with a possible D match to TRBD1 (6 bases). Germline lookup yields CDR1 SGHAT and CDR2 FQDESV (reference sequence). CDR3 length equals 15 residues. V gave up 5 bases and J gave up 0 bases, with 13 bases separating them. This CDR3 reads CASSPPGAYQETQYF. The CDR3 DNA is TGTGCCAGCAGCCCCCCAGGGGCCTACCAAGAGACCCAGTACTTC.

The V and J genes are TRBV24-1 and TRBJ2-2; D is undetermined. V lost 4 bases, J lost 0 bases, and 8 bases lay in between. Per germline, CDR1 KGHDR and CDR2 SFDVKD. This CDR3 comprises 15 residues. The CDR3 coding sequence is TGTGCCACCAGTGACGCTAGAACGAACACCGGGGAGCTGTTTTTT. This codes for CATSDARTNTGELFF.

The V and J genes are TRBV10-3 and TRBJ2-3, with 10 bases that match TRBD2. The CDR3 totals 19 residues. V trimming: 3 bases; J trimming: 8 bases; junction bases outside the gene matches: 20. The V gene's germline CDR1 is ENHRY and CDR2 SYGVKD. The CDR3 protein is CAISDSSLGLAGVEGTQYF. In DNA, the CDR3 is TGTGCCATCAGTGATTCCAGCCTGGGGCTAGCGGGAGTTGAGGGTACGCAGTATTTT.